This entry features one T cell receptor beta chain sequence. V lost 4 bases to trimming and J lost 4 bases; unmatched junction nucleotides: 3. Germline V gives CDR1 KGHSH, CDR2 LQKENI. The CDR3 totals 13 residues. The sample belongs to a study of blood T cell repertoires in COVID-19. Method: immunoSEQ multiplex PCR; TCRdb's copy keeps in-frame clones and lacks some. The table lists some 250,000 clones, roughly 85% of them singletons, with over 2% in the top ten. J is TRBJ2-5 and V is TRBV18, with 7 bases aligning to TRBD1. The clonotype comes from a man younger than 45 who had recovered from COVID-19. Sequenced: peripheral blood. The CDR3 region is CASSQTGVETQYF. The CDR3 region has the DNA TGTGCCAGCTCACAAACAGGGGTAGAGACCCAGTACTTC.